A selection of T cell receptor beta chains follows, all from one sample in a study of cytomegalovirus exposure and HLA in healthy donors. Libraries were prepared by immunoSEQ multiplex PCR; TCRdb keeps only in-frame clonotypes and omits some of them. The sample shows approximately 130,000 clones, over 70% of them seen only once. Sample: PBMCs. These receptors were taken from a man under 40 in good health and CMV-seronegative. The CDR3 runs from the conserved cysteine through the conserved F or W. D genes are given only for firm matches. Only part of the rows carry a size: once, few, many, or a class if the clone is expanded.

D gene	clone size	V gene	J gene	CDR3 DNA	CDR3 protein
.	.	TRBV9	TRBJ2-7	TGTGCCAGCAGCAGGGGCACGTATTCCTACGAGCAGTACTTC	CASSRGTYSYEQYF
TRBD1	.	TRBV19	TRBJ2-1	TGTGCCAGTAGCGCCGGGACAGGGGGTTACAATGAGCAGTTCTTC	CASSAGTGGYNEQFF
TRBD1	.	TRBV6-1	TRBJ1-6	TGTGCCAGCAGTTGGACAGGCGACGATTCACCCCTCCACTTT	CASSWTGDDSPLHF
.	.	TRBV6-1	TRBJ2-2	TGTGCCAGCTCCAGGGTTTCGAACACCGGGGAGCTGTTTTTT	CASSRVSNTGELFF
TRBD1	few	TRBV6-1	TRBJ1-5	TGTGCCAGCAGTGACAACAGGGGGGGCAATCAGCCCCAGCATTTT	CASSDNRGGNQPQHF
TRBD1	.	TRBV29-1	TRBJ2-7	TGCAGCGTTGCATACGGACAGGTGTCCTACGAGCAGTACTTC	CSVAYGQVSYEQYF
.	.	TRBV28	TRBJ1-4	TGTGCCAGCACGGGGGAGGTGACTAATGAAAAACTGTTTTTT	CASTGEVTNEKLFF
TRBD1	.	TRBV9	TRBJ1-1	TGTGCCAGCAGCGTAGGGACAGGTGGGAACACTGAAGCTTTCTTT	CASSVGTGGNTEAFF
.	.	TRBV11-1	TRBJ1-1	TGTGCCAGCAGCTTGGATCCCAGGGTGGGCACTGAAGCTTTCTTT	CASSLDPRVGTEAFF
.	few	TRBV6-5	TRBJ2-7	TGTGCCAGCAGTCCCAGTAATGACGGGGGCGAGCAGTACTTC	CASSPSNDGGEQYF
.	.	TRBV2	TRBJ1-5	TGTGCCAGCAGTGTAAGGGGTAGCAATCAGCCCCAGCATTTT	CASSVRGSNQPQHF
TRBD2	.	TRBV9	TRBJ2-5	TGTGCCAGCAGCGCCACTAGCGGGAGGGCCCGTGAGACCCAGTACTTC	CASSATSGRARETQYF
TRBD1	.	TRBV2	TRBJ2-7	TGTGCCAGCAGTGGGGGACAGGGGACTTCCTACGAGCAGTACTTC	CASSGGQGTSYEQYF
.	.	TRBV4-1	TRBJ1-1	TGCGCCAGCAGCCAAGAGGTCTTTATGATCGGTCCCCAGAACACTGAAGCTTTCTTT	CASSQEVFMIGPQNTEAFF
.	.	TRBV18	TRBJ2-2	TGTGCCAGCTCACCCACATCGCAGAACACCGGGGAGCTGTTTTTT	CASSPTSQNTGELFF
.	.	TRBV29-1	TRBJ1-2	TGCAGCGTGGGCGAGAGGGACTATGGCTACACCTTC	CSVGERDYGYTF
TRBD2	.	TRBV2	TRBJ2-3	TGTGCCAGCAGTGGAACGGGAGGGCCGCGGTTGGATACGCAGTATTTT	CASSGTGGPRLDTQYF
.	.	TRBV2	TRBJ1-5	TGTGCCAGCAGTGGCGAGGATCAGCCCCAGCATTTT	CASSGEDQPQHF
TRBD2	.	TRBV9	TRBJ2-2	TGTGCCAGCAGCGTCGCAGGGACTAGCGGCACCGGGGAGCTGTTTTTT	CASSVAGTSGTGELFF
.	.	TRBV5-1	TRBJ2-7	TGCGCCAGCAGCTGGAGGGTGGAGTACGAGCAGTACTTC	CASSWRVEYEQYF
TRBD2	.	TRBV28	TRBJ2-1	TGTGCCAGCAGTTTAAGGACTAGCGGGTACAATGAGCAGTTCTTC	CASSLRTSGYNEQFF
.	.	TRBV7-9	TRBJ1-4	TGTGCCAGCAGCTTAGCGTCGGAGGTAGGGAATGAAAAACTGTTTTTT	CASSLASEVGNEKLFF
TRBD1	.	TRBV4-1	TRBJ2-7	TGCGCCAGCAGCCAAGAAGACAGGGGCTTCCTTCCCGAGCAGTACTTC	CASSQEDRGFLPEQYF
.	.	TRBV6-1	TRBJ1-1	TGTGCCAGCAGTGAATTAAAATTTGGGCAGGGTCCTGAAGCTTTCTTT	CASSELKFGQGPEAFF
.	once	TRBV28	TRBJ2-7	TGTGCCAGCAGTTTAAGTCCAGACTCCTACGAGCAGTACTTC	CASSLSPDSYEQYF
.	.	TRBV27	TRBJ1-1	TGTGCCAGCAGTCCACTCGCGGGGGCGAGAACTGAAGCTTTCTTT	CASSPLAGARTEAFF
TRBD2	.	TRBV4-1	TRBJ2-7	TGCGCCAGCAGCCAAGAAGATCGAGAGCGGGGGTACTACGAGCAGTACTTC	CASSQEDRERGYYEQYF
TRBD1	.	TRBV10-3	TRBJ2-1	TGTGCCATCAGCAAGGACAGGGGGCGGGTGGGTGAGCAGTTCTTC	CAISKDRGRVGEQFF